The following is a T cell receptor delta chain sequence with its context. A read error may explain this, as a much larger clone is one base away. The sample comes from a study of gamma-delta T cells after stem cell transplantation. Per germline, CDR1 GEAIGNYY and CDR2 EKD. This CDR3 is 20 amino acids long. V lost 0 bases and J lost 1; bases outside the gene matches: 6. TCRdb reanalysed the RT-PCR reads with CATT. The table shows several thousand delta-chain clones, with about 15% occurring only once. The sequence was obtained from a human donor. It is not recorded whose cells these are; they may come from a transplant donor. This chain connects TRDV2 to TRDJ3; 12 bases match TRDD3. As TCRdb names no J gene, one was assigned here on the basis of a DNA match to germline. The sequencing input was gamma-delta T cells. The CDR3 here is CACDTGLGDTGSWDTRQMFF. The CDR3, as DNA: TGTGCCTGTGACACCGGACTGGGGGATACCGGATCCTGGGACACCCGACAGATGTTTTTC.